Shown below are 21 T cell receptor beta chains from a single sample sequenced in a study of breast tumors, draining lymph nodes, adjacent tissues. Using its own MiXCR run on the multiplex PCR reads, TCRdb lists one record per CDR3 protein. In the table there are about 140,000 distinct CDR3 sequences, approximately 32% of which are singletons. Axillary draining lymph nodes of breast cancer patients supplied the node samples. Sequenced: axillary lymph node tissue. Receptors were obtained from a female donor with breast cancer. Some clones in this sample may be carry-over from other donors' samples.

This clonotype was counted ten times or more. This chain uses TRBV6-2 or TRBV6-3 with TRBJ1-4, with no clear D. The CDR3 covers 15 residues. Germline lookup yields CDR1 MNHEY and CDR2 SVGEGT. V shed 7 bases and J shed 5 bases, with 17 bases lying between them. For the CDR3, the DNA is TGTGCCAGCAACCCAAAACTCACACGGAATGAAAAACTGTTTTTT. Amino acid sequence: CASNPKLTRNEKLFF.

This clonotype was detected ten times or more. The chain joins TRBV3-1 to TRBJ1-2; 7 positions match TRBD1. V gave up 0 bases and J gave up 8 bases; unmatched junction bases: 12. The CDR3 has 16 amino acids. CDR1 and CDR2 (germline): LGHDT, YNNKEL (reference sequence). The CDR3 is CASSQDRTGEGRGYTF. DNA for the CDR3: TGTGCCAGCAGCCAAGATCGAACAGGGGAGGGTCGGGGCTACACCTTC.

In its sample, this clonotype was seen once. It is unclear where the CDR3 begins or ends on the DNA, so no DNA is shown, and the CDR3 is as TCRdb lists it. The gene calls are TRBV7-5 and TRBJ1-2; TRBD1 is taken as the D call from the table, unchecked against the DNA. TRBV7-5 is marked as a pseudogene. The CDR3 length equals 19 residues, ends included. The CDR3 loop is CISVPASLAIWQPLGGYTF.

This clonotype was seen only a few times. The chain has TRBV20-1 and TRBJ1-4; D unclear. This CDR3 region has 13 residues. The V end lost 6 bases, the J end lost 0 bases, and 8 bases lay between the germline ends. Germline V gives CDR1 DFQATT, CDR2 SNEGSKA (reference sequence). The CDR3 loop reads CSARITTNEKLFF. In DNA form, the CDR3 reads TGCAGTGCCCGTATCACAACTAATGAAAAACTGTTTTTT.

Comments on this clonotype: At one end the junction does not follow the germline gene, possibly because of a read error. This chain links TRBV7-9 with TRBJ2-7, with TRBD1 as a possible D gene (6 bases). The CDR3 totals 14 residues. Germline V gene lookup returns CDR1 SEHNR and CDR2 FQNEAQ (reference sequence). CDR3 loop: CAWSPLRQALHLDF. The CDR3 DNA follows: TGTGCCTGGAGTCCCCTTCGACAGGCCCTCCACCTTGACTTC.

This clonotype was counted many times. V gene TRBV2 combines with J gene TRBJ1-5; no firm D call. The V end lost 2 bases, the J end lost 1 base, and 15 bases lay between the germline ends. From germline, CDR1 is SNHLY and CDR2 FYNNEI. The CDR3 loop spans 17 amino acids. The DNA of the CDR3 is TGTGCCAGCAGTGAATTCGGCGGCCAAACGAGCAATCAGCCCCAGCATTTT. This encodes CASSEFGGQTSNQPQHF.

This clonotype appeared a few times. Since no conserved phenylalanine or tryptophan closes the CDR3, a read error is the likely cause. The chain recombines TRBV19 with TRBJ1-5; D is unclear. Trimming shortened V by 0 bases and J by 5 bases, and 17 bases separated the two germline ends. There are 17 residues in the CDR3. The V gene's germline CDR1 is LNHDA and CDR2 SQIVND (reference sequence). In DNA form, the CDR3 reads TGTGCCAGTAGTATAGATCTGGGAGCGGCAAATGATCAGCCCCAGCATTCT. Translation gives CASSIDLGAANDQPQHS.

This clonotype was counted many times. The J gene is TRBJ1-6, the V gene TRBV3-1; D might be TRBD1 (5 bases). Trimming removed 2 bases at V and 4 bases at J, with 6 bases between. The CDR3 length is 14 residues. Germline CDR1 is LGHDT and CDR2 is YNNKEL (reference sequence). CDR3 sequence: CASSQRGYNSPLHF. For the CDR3, the DNA is TGTGCCAGCAGCCAAAGGGGATATAATTCACCCCTCCACTTT.

Comments on this clonotype: This may stem from a read error, because a much larger clone lies one nucleotide away. V gene TRBV28 combines with J gene TRBJ2-3, with TRBD2 matching 8 bases. V shed 2 bases, J shed 2 bases, and the junction held 6 bases outside the gene matches. This CDR3 contains 16 residues. Germline V lookup: CDR1 MDHEN, CDR2 SYDVKM. The CDR3 DNA sequence: TGTGCCAGCAGTTTAGGGGCGGGGGGCCTCACAGATACGCAGTATTTT. Protein: CASSLGAGGLTDTQYF.

This chain's CDR3 is CASRPITGGADEQYF. As DNA, the CDR3 is TGTGCCAGCAGACCTATCACAGGGGGCGCCGACGAGCAGTACTTC. The chain combines TRBV3-1 with TRBJ2-7; 9 bases line up with TRBD1. V lost 6 bases to trimming and J lost 5 bases; unmatched junction nucleotides: 11. This CDR3 region has 15 residues. CDR1 LGHDT and CDR2 YNNKEL come from the germline V gene (reference sequence).

This clonotype was recorded at least ten times. The chain is built from TRBV2 and TRBJ2-5; TRBD1 aligns across 8 bases. Germline V gene sequence: CDR1 SNHLY, CDR2 FYNNEI. After removal of 7 bases from V and 2 bases from J, the junction contained 9 bases not matched to a gene. CDR3 size: 15 residues. CDR3 sequence: CASTTQGAAQETQYF. The CDR3, as DNA: TGTGCCAGCACAACCCAGGGGGCAGCTCAAGAGACCCAGTACTTC.

This clonotype was picked up many times. The chain combines TRBV5-1 with TRBJ2-2, with TRBD1 matching over 9 bases. The CDR3 spans 16 residues. The junction had 9 bases not matched to a gene; V was cut back by 5 bases and J by 4 bases. The germline V gene has CDR1 SGHRS and CDR2 YFSETQ. DNA of the CDR3: TGCGCCAGCAGTCGTTTCGGGACAGGGCCCACCGGGGAGCTGTTTTTT. Protein: CASSRFGTGPTGELFF.

This clonotype was observed many times. The V and J genes are TRBV5-6 and TRBJ2-2; 10 nucleotides align to TRBD1. CDR1 and CDR2 (germline): SGHDT, YYEEEE. Trimming took 4 bases from V and 4 from J; bases not matched to a gene: 7. The CDR3 has 16 amino acids. CDR3 coding DNA: TGTGCCAGCAGCACCCCGGGACAGGGGACCACCGGGGAGCTGTTTTTT. Translating it yields CASSTPGQGTTGELFF.

V is TRBV2 and J is TRBJ1-4; TRBD1 agrees at 7 bases. Germline V gives CDR1 SNHLY, CDR2 FYNNEI. The CDR3 loop spans 13 amino acids. Trimming cost V 7 bases and J 6 bases; bases outside gene matches: 5. DNA for the CDR3: TGTGCCAGCACCCGACAGGGTCATGAAAAACTGTTTTTT. It translates to CASTRQGHEKLFF.

Ten or more counts support this clonotype. The chain's CDR3 is CASSLAGDSYEQYV. The CDR3 DNA is TGTGCCAGCAGCTTAGCGGGGGACAGCTACGAGCAGTACGTC. V and J are TRBV7-9 and TRBJ2-7; 7 bases line up with TRBD1. The CDR3 is 14 residues long. The germline V gene has CDR1 SEHNR and CDR2 FQNEAQ (reference sequence). V lost 0 bases to trimming and J lost 3 bases; unmatched junction nucleotides: 2.

At least ten counts were recorded for this clonotype. The chain links TRBV5-1 to TRBJ2-7; 7 nucleotides match TRBD1. The CDR3 extends over 16 amino acids. Germline CDR1 reads SGHRS; CDR2 reads YFSETQ. The V and J ends lost 0 bases and 2 bases, in that order; junction bases with no gene match: 8. CDR3 sequence (DNA): TGCGCCAGCAGCTTGGACCCGGGACAGACAACCTACGAGCAGTACTTC. Translating it yields CASSLDPGQTTYEQYF.

This clonotype showed up many times. The chain recombines TRBV10-3 with TRBJ1-6; TRBD1 agrees at 8 bases. V was clipped by 8 bases and J by 6 bases; unmatched bases: 9. Germline CDR1 ENHRY, CDR2 SYGVKD. The CDR3 spans 15 residues. Written as DNA, the CDR3 is TGTGCCATCCGCCCCGCGGACAGGGTTAATTCACCCCTCCACTTT. Encoded protein: CAIRPADRVNSPLHF.

On this clonotype: This may stem from a read error, because a much larger clone lies one nucleotide away. This sequence joins TRBV9 and TRBJ1-2; D not resolved. CDR3 length: 15 amino acids. Per germline, CDR1 SGDLS and CDR2 YYNGEE. Here the CDR3 DNA reads TGTGCCAGCAGCGTATTTTCAGGAATTAACTATGGCTCCACCTTC. As protein: CASSVFSGINYGSTF.

The chain recombines TRBV29-1 with TRBJ2-7; 9 nucleotides line up with TRBD2. CDR3 size: 14 residues. V shed 6 bases and J 7 bases; nucleotides not matched to a gene: 13. Germline V gene data show CDR1 as SQVTM and CDR2 as ANQGSEA. CDR3 amino acids: CSVRGRGGSLEQYF. In DNA, the CDR3 is TGCAGCGTCCGTGGGCGGGGGGGCTCCTTAGAGCAGTACTTC.

On this clonotype itself: The CDR3 does not close with the conserved phenylalanine or tryptophan, likely indicating a read error. This rearrangement joins TRBV6-6 to TRBJ1-2, with 10 bases identical to TRBD1. Germline V gene lookup returns CDR1 MNHNY and CDR2 SVGAGI (reference sequence). This CDR3 is 15 amino acids long. Trimming took 6 bases from V and 7 from J; bases not matched to a gene: 11. The CDR3 protein is CASSLPLDRGSGYTL. CDR3 DNA: TGTGCCAGCAGCCTCCCCCTGGACAGGGGGTCTGGCTACACCCTC.

This clonotype was seen repeatedly, ten times or more. This chain joins TRBV18 and TRBJ2-5, with D possibly being TRBD1 (7 bases). Germline assignment: CDR1 KGHSH and CDR2 LQKENI. CDR3 length: 14 amino acids. V lost 6 bases and J lost 5, with 16 bases in between. CDR3 nucleotides: TGTGCCAGCTCTCCGACAGGGACTTGGGAGACCCAGTACTTC. It codes for CASSPTGTWETQYF. Drawing the rest from reference TRBV18 and TRBJ2-5, the complete variable domain is NAGVMQNPRHLVRRRGQEARLRCSPMKGHSHVYWYRQLPEEGLKFMVYLQKENIIDESGMPKERFSAEFPKEGPSILRIQQVVRGDSAAYFCASSPTGTWETQYFGPGTRLLVL.